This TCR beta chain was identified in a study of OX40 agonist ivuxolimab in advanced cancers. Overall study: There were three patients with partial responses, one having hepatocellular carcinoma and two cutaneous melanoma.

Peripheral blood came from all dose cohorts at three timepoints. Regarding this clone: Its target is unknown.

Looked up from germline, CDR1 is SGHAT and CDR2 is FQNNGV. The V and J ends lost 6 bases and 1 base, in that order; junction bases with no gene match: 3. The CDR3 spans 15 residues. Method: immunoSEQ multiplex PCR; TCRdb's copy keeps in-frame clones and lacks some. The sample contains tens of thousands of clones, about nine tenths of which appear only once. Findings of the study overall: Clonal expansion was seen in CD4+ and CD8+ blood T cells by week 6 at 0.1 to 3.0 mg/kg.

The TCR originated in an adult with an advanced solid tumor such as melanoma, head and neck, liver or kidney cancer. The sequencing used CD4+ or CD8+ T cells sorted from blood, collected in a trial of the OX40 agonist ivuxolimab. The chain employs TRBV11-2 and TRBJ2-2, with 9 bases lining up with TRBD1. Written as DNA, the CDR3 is TGTGCCAGCAGTCGGGACAGGGTGAACACCGGGGAGCTGTTTTTT. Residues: CASSRDRVNTGELFF.